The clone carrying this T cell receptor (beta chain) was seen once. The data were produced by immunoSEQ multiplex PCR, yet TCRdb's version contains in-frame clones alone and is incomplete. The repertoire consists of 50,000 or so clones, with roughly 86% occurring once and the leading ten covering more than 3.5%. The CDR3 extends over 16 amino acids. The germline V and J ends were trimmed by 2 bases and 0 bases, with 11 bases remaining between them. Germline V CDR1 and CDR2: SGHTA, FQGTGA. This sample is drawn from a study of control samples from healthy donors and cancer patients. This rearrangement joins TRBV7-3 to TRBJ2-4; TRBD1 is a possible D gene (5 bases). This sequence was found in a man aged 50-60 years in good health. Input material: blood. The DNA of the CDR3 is TGTGCCAGCAGCTTACTCGACAGACTAGCCAAAAACATTCAGTACTTC. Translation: CASSLLDRLAKNIQYF. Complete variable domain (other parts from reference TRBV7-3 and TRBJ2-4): GAGVSQTPSNKVTEKGKYVELRCDPISGHTALYWYRQSLGQGPEFLIYFQGTGAADDSGLPNDRFFAVRPEGSVSTLKIQRTERGDSAVYLCASSLLDRLAKNIQYFGAGTRLSVL.